One and the same sample provided the 17 T cell receptor beta chains below, sequenced in a study of Ad26.COV2.S vaccination and SARS-CoV-2 variants. Treatment meaning: roughly 19 received Ad26.COV2.S at low or high dose, single or two shots; roughly five received placebo; per-sample allocation not given. Sampling was done on day 63 after the first vaccine or placebo injection. Some clones are missing from TCRdb's copy, which holds only in-frame ones; the method was immunoSEQ multiplex PCR. The sample shows 200,000 to 300,000 clones, roughly 90% of them seen only once. The source material was peripheral blood, sampled in a trial of Ad26.COV2.S vaccine versus placebo. The receptors were gathered from a person aged 18-60 years who received the Ad26.COV2.S COVID-19 vaccine or a placebo.

The sample holds one count of this clone. The rearrangement joins TRBV15 to TRBJ2-5; 8 positions match TRBD2. V was clipped by 5 bases and J by 1 base; unmatched bases: 9. Germline V gene data show CDR1 as LNHNV and CDR2 as YYDKDF (reference sequence). CDR3 length equals 16 residues. The CDR3 nucleotides read TGTGCCACCAGCGCCTCGGGGGGGGGAACCCAAGAGACCCAGTACTTC. Protein sequence: CATSASGGGTQETQYF.

The chain couples TRBV19 to TRBJ2-3, with D possibly called TRBD1 or TRBD2 (5 bases each). The ends were cut back, 2 bases at V and 4 bases at J, with 13 bases in the middle. Germline V gives CDR1 LNHDA, CDR2 SQIVND (reference sequence). The CDR3 loop spans 15 amino acids. Here the CDR3 DNA reads TGTGCCAGTAGTATAAAGGGTCTGGGGGCAGATACGCAGTATTTT. This translates into CASSIKGLGADTQYF.

This clone was detected once. The chain has TRBV9 and TRBJ2-7, with unresolved D. This CDR3 comprises 13 residues. CDR1 and CDR2 (germline): SGDLS, YYNGEE. V was shortened by 3 bases and J by 6 bases, with 13 bases between the two germline ends. This CDR3 reads CASSGRVFGEQYF. The CDR3 DNA reads TGTGCCAGCAGCGGAAGGGTTTTCGGCGAGCAGTACTTC. Using reference TRBV9 and TRBJ2-7 for the parts outside the CDR3, the full variable domain is DSGVTQTPKHLITATGQRVTLRCSPRSGDLSVYWYQQSLDQGLQFLIQYYNGEERAKGNILERFSAQQFPDLHSELNLSSLELGDSALYFCASSGRVFGEQYFGPGTRLTVT.

This clone was seen only once. The chain recombines TRBV11-2 with TRBJ2-1; D gene unclear. Between the trimmed V and J ends, which lost 0 bases and 4 bases, there was a span of 13 bases. The CDR3 is made up of 16 amino acids. The germline V gene encodes CDR1 SGHAT and CDR2 FQNNGV. CDR3 sequence reads: CASSLEGKTTYNEQFF. CDR3 DNA: TGTGCCAGCAGCTTAGAAGGCAAGACCACATACAATGAGCAGTTCTTC. The whole variable domain, remainder taken from reference TRBV11-2 and TRBJ2-1, is EAGVAQSPRYKIIEKRQSVAFWCNPISGHATLYWYQQILGQGPKLLIQFQNNGVVDDSQLPKDRFSAERLKGVDSTLKIQPAKLEDSAVYLCASSLEGKTTYNEQFFGPGTRLTVL.

The V call is TRBV30, the J call TRBJ1-1; D gene uncertain. Germline V CDR1 and CDR2: GTSNPN, SVGIG (reference sequence). Between the trimmed V and J ends, which lost 3 bases and 1 base, there was a span of 12 bases. The CDR3 has 14 residues. CDR3 in amino acids: CAWRGMIGNTEAFF. The CDR3 DNA reads as TGTGCCTGGAGGGGGATGATCGGGAACACTGAAGCTTTCTTT.

The chain has TRBV4-1 and TRBJ1-3; D is ambiguous. Deletions cut 7 bases from V and 0 bases from J, with 13 bases between. Germline CDR1 and CDR2: MGHRA and YSYEKL. This CDR3 region has 15 residues. CDR3 sequence reads: CASKFGPSSGNTIYF. In nucleotides, the CDR3 is TGCGCCAGCAAATTCGGCCCGAGCTCTGGAAACACCATATATTTT.

The J gene is TRBJ1-4, the V gene TRBV5-1; D unclear. V was trimmed by 4 bases and J by 3 bases, leaving 10 bases between them. Germline assignment: CDR1 SGHRS and CDR2 YFSETQ. CDR3 length: 14 residues. As DNA, the CDR3 is TGCGCCAGCAGCCCCGACACCCCTAATGAAAAACTGTTTTTT. It yields the protein CASSPDTPNEKLFF. The variable domain in full, with the rest retrieved from reference TRBV5-1 and TRBJ1-4, is KAGVTQTPRYLIKTRGQQVTLSCSPISGHRSVSWYQQTPGQGLQFLFEYFSETQRNKGNFPGRFSGRQFSNSRSEMNVSTLELGDSALYLCASSPDTPNEKLFFGSGTQLSVL.

The chain has TRBV19 and TRBJ2-7; D call uncertain. There are 14 residues in the CDR3. CDR1 and CDR2 (germline): LNHDA, SQIVND (reference sequence). V was pared by 3 bases and J by 1 base, with 10 bases between. CDR3: CASSMLDTSYEQYF. DNA for the CDR3: TGTGCCAGTAGTATGCTTGACACATCCTACGAGCAGTACTTC.

This chain joins TRBV15 and TRBJ2-3, with 8 bases lining up with TRBD2. The CDR3 loop spans 15 amino acids. Germline V lookup: CDR1 LNHNV, CDR2 YYDKDF (reference sequence). V was clipped by 4 bases and J by 4 bases; unmatched bases: 7. The CDR3 sequence: CATSTERERPDTQYF. The CDR3 coding sequence is TGTGCCACCAGCACAGAGCGGGAGCGTCCAGATACGCAGTATTTT.

This rearrangement joins TRBV29-1 to TRBJ2-7, with 7 nucleotides matching TRBD1. The CDR3 spans 13 residues. V was clipped by 4 bases and J by 1 base; unmatched bases: 4. Germline CDR1 is SQVTM and CDR2 is ANQGSEA. The CDR3 loop is CSVGRTGSYEQYF. In DNA form, the CDR3 reads TGCAGCGTTGGTAGGACAGGTTCCTACGAGCAGTACTTC.

This chain connects TRBV27 to TRBJ2-3; 9 bases are a match to TRBD2. The CDR3 is made up of 16 amino acids. CDR1 MNHEY and CDR2 SMNVEV come from the germline V gene (reference sequence). J gave up 4 bases and V 3 bases, and 8 bases lay outside the gene matches. CDR3 nucleotide sequence: TGTGCCAGCAGTTTCACTGCGGGGGGGGGAGCAGATACGCAGTATTTT. It specifies CASSFTAGGGADTQYF.

The chain carries TRBV18 and TRBJ2-3; TRBD2 matches at 7 bases. Germline trimming cut 2 bases from V and 5 bases from J; bases unmatched to any gene: 7. Germline CDR1 KGHSH, CDR2 LQKENI. The CDR3 is 15 amino acids. DNA for the CDR3: TGTGCCAGCTCACCATCCGGGGGGACGTTAGATACGCAGTATTTT. It encodes CASSPSGGTLDTQYF.

In this sample, this clone turned up once. This sequence joins TRBV6-2 or TRBV6-3 and TRBJ2-2, with D perhaps matching TRBD2 (7 bases). Germline values: CDR1 MNHEY, CDR2 SVGEGT. The ends were cut back, 5 bases at V and 6 bases at J, with 25 bases in the middle. The CDR3 contains 18 residues. The CDR3 DNA sequence: TGTGCCAGCAGTGTCCCACAGGGCGGGGGAGTTCTCGCCGGGGAGCTGTTTTTT. Its protein product is CASSVPQGGGVLAGELFF.

V is TRBV3-1 (or the pseudogene TRBV3-2) and J is TRBJ2-7; D possibly corresponds to TRBD2 (7 bases). From germline, CDR1 is LGHDT and CDR2 YNNKEL (reference sequence). The CDR3 is made up of 16 amino acids. V was cut by 0 bases and J by 3 bases, with 15 bases left in between. The CDR3 bases are TGTGCCAGCAGCCAAGAAGTACGGGGGGCCTTCTACGAGCAGTACTTC. This gives the protein CASSQEVRGAFYEQYF.

This clone was recorded only once. This chain connects TRBV30 to TRBJ1-1; tentatively, D is TRBD1 (6 bases). Germline CDR1 reads GTSNPN; CDR2 reads SVGIG (reference sequence). Trimming removed 5 bases at V and 4 bases at J, with 11 bases between. The CDR3 is 12 residues long. The CDR3: CAWWRGGTEAFF. The CDR3 region has the DNA TGTGCCTGGTGGAGGGGGGGCACTGAAGCTTTCTTT.

This clone was observed once. The V call is TRBV7-3, the J call TRBJ2-3; 9 positions agree with TRBD2. The ends lost 5 bases at V and 6 bases at J; junction bases unmatched: 9. Germline CDR1 is SGHTA and CDR2 is FQGTGA. The CDR3 loop spans 15 amino acids. The CDR3 nucleotides are TGTGCCAGCAGCCTAGCGGGGCGCCCGTTGGATACGCAGTATTTT. Translation gives CASSLAGRPLDTQYF.

The gene calls are TRBV27 and TRBJ1-5, with TRBD1 as a possible D gene (5 bases). With 10 bases removed from V and 4 bases from J, the gap between germline ends came to 17 bases. CDR1 and CDR2 (germline): MNHEY, SMNVEV (reference sequence). The CDR3 runs to 14 residues. The CDR3 reads CATNPRDSNQPQHF. DNA for the CDR3: TGTGCCACAAATCCTCGGGACTCTAATCAGCCCCAGCATTTT.